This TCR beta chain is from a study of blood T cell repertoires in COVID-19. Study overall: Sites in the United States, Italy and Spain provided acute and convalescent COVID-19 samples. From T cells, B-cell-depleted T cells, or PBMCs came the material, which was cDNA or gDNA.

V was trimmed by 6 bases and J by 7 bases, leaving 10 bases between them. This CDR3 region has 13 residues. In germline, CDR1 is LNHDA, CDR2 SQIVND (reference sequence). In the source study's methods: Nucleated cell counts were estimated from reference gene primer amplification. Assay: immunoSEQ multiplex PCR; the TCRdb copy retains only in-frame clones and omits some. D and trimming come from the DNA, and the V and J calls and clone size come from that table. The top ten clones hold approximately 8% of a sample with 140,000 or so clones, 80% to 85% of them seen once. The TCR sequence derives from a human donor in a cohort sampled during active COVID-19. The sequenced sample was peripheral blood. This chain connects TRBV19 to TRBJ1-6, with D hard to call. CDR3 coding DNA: TGTGCCAGTAGGGAGGGTTTGAATTCACCCCTCCACTTT. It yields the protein CASREGLNSPLHF.